This section outlines one TCR beta chain sequence together with its context. The antigen is not known. Germline V gives CDR1 LNHNV, CDR2 YYDKDF (reference sequence). The V and J ends lost 1 base and 4 bases respectively, with 17 bases between them. This CDR3 is 17 amino acids long. This sample was taken from a study of T cell responses to AZD1222 COVID-19 vaccine. TCRdb keeps only in-frame clones here, not all; method: immunoSEQ multiplex PCR. The top ten hold under 3.5% of the sample, which has approximately 99,000 clones, roughly 87% seen once. Points from the study as a whole: An increase in Spike-specific TCR breadth and depth was observed after two AZD1222 doses. Repertoires were obtained only post-peak T cell response. Donors were chiefly white British, with a greater number of females, and clonal diversity was perhaps underestimated.

The sequence came from an adult in good health. This chain uses TRBV15 with TRBJ1-5; possibly TRBD1 for D (5 bases). The sequenced sample was peripheral blood, obtained on day 0 of AZD1222 vaccination. CDR3 DNA sequence: TGTGCCACCAGCAGAGTTAGCGGACAAGGGACGAATCAGCCCCAGCATTTT. This sequence encodes CATSRVSGQGTNQPQHF.